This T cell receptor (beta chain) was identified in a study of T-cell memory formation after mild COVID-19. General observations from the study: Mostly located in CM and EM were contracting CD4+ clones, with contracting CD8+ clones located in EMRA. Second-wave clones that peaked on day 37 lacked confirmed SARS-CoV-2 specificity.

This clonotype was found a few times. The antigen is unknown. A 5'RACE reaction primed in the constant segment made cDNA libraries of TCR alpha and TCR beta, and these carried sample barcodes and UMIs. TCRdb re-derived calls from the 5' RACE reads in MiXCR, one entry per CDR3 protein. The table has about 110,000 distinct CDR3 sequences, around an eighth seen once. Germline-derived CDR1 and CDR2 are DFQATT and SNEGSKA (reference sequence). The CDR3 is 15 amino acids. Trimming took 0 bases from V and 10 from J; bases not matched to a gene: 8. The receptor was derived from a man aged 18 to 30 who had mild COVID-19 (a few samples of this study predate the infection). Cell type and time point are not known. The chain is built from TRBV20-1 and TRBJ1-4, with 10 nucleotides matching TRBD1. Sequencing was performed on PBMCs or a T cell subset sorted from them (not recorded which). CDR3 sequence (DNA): TGCAGTGCTAGAGAAGGGGTGACAGGGGGCCGAAAACTGTTTTTT. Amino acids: CSAREGVTGGRKLFF.